This T cell receptor (beta chain) derives from a study of blood T cell repertoires in COVID-19. Study overall: Donors in the United States, Italy and Spain gave samples during acute or convalescent COVID-19. Sources were T cells, B-cell-depleted T cells, or PBMCs; the material itself was cDNA or gDNA.

V gave up 5 bases and J gave up 4 bases; unmatched junction bases: 8. CDR1 and CDR2 (germline): SGHAT, FQNNGV. The CDR3 is made up of 14 amino acids. As handled by the study authors: It was from reference gene primer amplification that nucleated cell counts were estimated. Profiling relied on immunoSEQ multiplex PCR, and the TCRdb table lists in-frame clones only, not all of them. V, J and clone size derive from that table, while D and trimming were established from the DNA sequence. The table has roughly 86,000 clones, 80% to 85% seen once. The sequence was collected from a man aged 60 to 75 with acute or convalescent COVID-19. The sequencing sample was made of peripheral blood. V is TRBV11-2 and J is TRBJ2-7, with TRBD2 identical over 7 bases. CDR3 bases: TGTGCCAGCAGCCTGGAGTTGGGGGGGTACGAGCAGTACTTC. This codes for CASSLELGGYEQYF.